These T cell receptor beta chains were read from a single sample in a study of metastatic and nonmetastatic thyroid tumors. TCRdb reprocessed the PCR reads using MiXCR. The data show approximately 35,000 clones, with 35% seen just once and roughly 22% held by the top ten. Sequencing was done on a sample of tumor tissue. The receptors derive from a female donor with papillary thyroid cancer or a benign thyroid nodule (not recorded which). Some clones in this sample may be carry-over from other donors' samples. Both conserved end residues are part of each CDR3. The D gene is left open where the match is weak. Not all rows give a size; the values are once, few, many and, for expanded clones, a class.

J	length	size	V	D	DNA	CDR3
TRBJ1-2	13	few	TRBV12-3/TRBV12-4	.	TGTGCCAGCAGTTCCTCGGGGGCCTATGGCTACACCTTC	CASSSSGAYGYTF
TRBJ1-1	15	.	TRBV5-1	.	TGCGCCAGCAGCTTGTCTGCGGGGTCGGACACTGAAGCTTTCTTT	CASSLSAGSDTEAFF
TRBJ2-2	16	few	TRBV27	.	TGTGCCAGCAGGCTGCTCCGGGACACCTACAGGGGGGAGCTGTTTTTT	CASRLLRDTYRGELFF
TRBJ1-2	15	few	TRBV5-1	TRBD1	TGCGCCAGCAGCGCCGGACAGGGTTACGTAAATGGCTACACCTTC	CASSAGQGYVNGYTF
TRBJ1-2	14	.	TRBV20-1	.	TGCAGTGCTACACCCCGAGACACCGCCTATGGCTACACCTTC	CSATPRDTAYGYTF
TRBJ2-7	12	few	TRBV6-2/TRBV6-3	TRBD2	TGTGCCAGCAGTTACGCGGGGGGCGAGCAGTACTTC	CASSYAGGEQYF
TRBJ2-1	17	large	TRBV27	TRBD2	TGTGCCAGCAGTCGCTGGGACTACAAAGCCATCCCGACAGAGCAGTTCTTC	CASSRWDYKAIPTEQFF
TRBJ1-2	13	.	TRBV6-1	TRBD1	TGTGCCAGCAGACAGGGGGCCTTGGGGGGCTACACCTTC	CASRQGALGGYTF
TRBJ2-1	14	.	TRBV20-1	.	TGCAGTGCGCCCAAGAGCGGCTCCTACAATGAGCAGTTCTTC	CSAPKSGSYNEQFF
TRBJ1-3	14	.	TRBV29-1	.	TGCAGCGTGGGGGAGGTAGGATCTGGAAACACCATATATTTT	CSVGEVGSGNTIYF
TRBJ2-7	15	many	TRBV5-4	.	TGTGCCAGCAGCTTGGTAGGTGGGGGGACCTACGAGCAGTACTTC	CASSLVGGGTYEQYF
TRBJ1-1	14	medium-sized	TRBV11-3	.	TGTGCCAGCAGCTTAGGGGGGACCGTTACTGAAGCTTTCTTT	CASSLGGTVTEAFF
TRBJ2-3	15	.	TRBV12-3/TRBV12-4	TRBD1	TGTGCCAGCAGTTTCGGGACAGGGGACGCAGATACGCAGTATTTT	CASSFGTGDADTQYF
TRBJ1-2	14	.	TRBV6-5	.	TGTGCCGGCAGTTATGCAGGGGCCTACTATGTCTACACCTTC	CAGSYAGAYYVYTF
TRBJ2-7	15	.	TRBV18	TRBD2	TGTGCCAGCTCCACATCGGCGGGGGAACCCTACGAGCAGTACTTC	CASSTSAGEPYEQYF
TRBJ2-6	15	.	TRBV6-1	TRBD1	TGTGCCAGCAGCAGGGACAGGGACGGGGCCAACGTCCTGACTTTC	CASSRDRDGANVLTF
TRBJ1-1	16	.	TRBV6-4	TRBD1	TGTGCCAGTGAGGGTTTTCTGGGCAGGGGGTTCACTGAAGCTTTCTTT	CASEGFLGRGFTEAFF
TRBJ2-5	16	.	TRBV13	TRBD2	TGTGCCAGCAGCTTAATGGCGGGAGGGCCGGAAGAGACCCAGTACTTC	CASSLMAGGPEETQYF
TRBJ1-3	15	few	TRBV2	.	TGTGCCAGCAGTGAAGCTGCGCTCTCTGGAAACACCATATATTTT	CASSEAALSGNTIYF
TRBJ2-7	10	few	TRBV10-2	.	TGCGCCAGCAGTGGCTACGAGCAGTACTTC	CASSGYEQYF
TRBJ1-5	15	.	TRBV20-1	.	TGCAGTGCTTCCCGAGGGATGGGTAGCAATCAGCCCCAGCATTTT	CSASRGMGSNQPQHF
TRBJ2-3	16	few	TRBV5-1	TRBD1	TGCGCCAGCAGCTTAGAACAGGGGGCTCGCACAGATACGCAGTATTTT	CASSLEQGARTDTQYF
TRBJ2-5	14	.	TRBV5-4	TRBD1	TGTGCCAGCAGCACGGGACAGGGGCAAGAGACCCAGTACTTC	CASSTGQGQETQYF
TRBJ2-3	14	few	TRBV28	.	TGTGCCAGCAGTTTAGAGCGGAGCACAGATACGCAGTATTTT	CASSLERSTDTQYF
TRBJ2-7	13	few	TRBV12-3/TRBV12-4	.	TGTGCCAGCAGTTTAGGGCAGAACTACGAGCAGTACTTC	CASSLGQNYEQYF
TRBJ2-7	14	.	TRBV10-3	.	TGTGCCTCCAGTGGCGACACAGGCAGCAACGAGCAGTACTTC	CASSGDTGSNEQYF
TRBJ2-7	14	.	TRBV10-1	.	TGCGCCAGCAGTGAGTCGTTCGGCAGGGACGAGCAGTACTTC	CASSESFGRDEQYF
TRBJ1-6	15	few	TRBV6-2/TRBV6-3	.	TGTGCCAGCAGTTACGAACAGGGCCTTAGGTCACCCCTCCACTTT	CASSYEQGLRSPLHF
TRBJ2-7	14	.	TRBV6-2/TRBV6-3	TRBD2	TGTGCCAGCAGTTACTCTAGCGGGAGTTACGAGCAGTACTTC	CASSYSSGSYEQYF
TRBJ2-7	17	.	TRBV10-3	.	TGTGCCATCAGTGAGGGTCTAGCGTCGGGGATCTCCTACGAGCAGTACTTC	CAISEGLASGISYEQYF